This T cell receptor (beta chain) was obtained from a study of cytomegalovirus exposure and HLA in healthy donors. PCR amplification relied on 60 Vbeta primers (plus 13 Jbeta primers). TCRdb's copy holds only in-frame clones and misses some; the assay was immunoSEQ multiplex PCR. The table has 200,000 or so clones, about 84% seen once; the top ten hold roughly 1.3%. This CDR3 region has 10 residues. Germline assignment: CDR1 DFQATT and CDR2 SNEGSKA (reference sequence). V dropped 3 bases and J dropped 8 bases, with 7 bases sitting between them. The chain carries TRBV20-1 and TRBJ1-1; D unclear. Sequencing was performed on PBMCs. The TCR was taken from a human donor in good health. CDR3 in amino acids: CSASLVEAFF. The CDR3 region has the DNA TGCAGTGCTAGCCTAGTAGAAGCTTTCTTT.